This entry is about one T cell receptor (beta chain). What it binds is not known. The data stem from a study of CD8+ T cells in alopecia areata. Findings and limits, study-wide: Patients showed less clear TCR sequence sharing than mice, possibly partly because of HLA diversity. One nonresponder leaves baseline CD8+ expansion's link to response uncertain. Normal-skin resident alphabeta T cells also appear among scalp sample sequences.

V lost 4 bases and J lost 1, with 11 bases in between. The CDR3 is 15 residues long. CDR1 is SGHVS, CDR2 FQNEAQ, per germline. RNA extraction and reverse transcription yielded cDNA as sequencing template. Assay used: immunoSEQ multiplex PCR; TCRdb lists only in-frame clones, some missing. The sample consists of about 190,000 clones, 60% to 70% of them appearing once. Treatment here: oral pan-JAK inhibitor, 5-10 mg twice daily. Alopecia areata patients gave lesional scalp punch biopsies and peripheral blood samples. V is TRBV7-8 and J is TRBJ2-1; maybe TRBD1 (6 bases). The source of this sequence is a human donor with alopecia areata. The specimen was CD4+ T cells sorted from blood, collected at week 4, from a patient treated with tofacitinib. The CDR3 region has the DNA TGTGCCAGCAGCTGGACAGCCGATTCCTACAATGAGCAGTTCTTC. Encoded protein: CASSWTADSYNEQFF.